This paragraph covers one T cell receptor (beta chain) sequence. The data are from a study of T cell changes during pregnancy in multiple sclerosis. The protocol was immunoSEQ multiplex PCR, while the TCRdb copy is restricted to in-frame clones and leaves out a portion. The profile shows roughly 110,000 clones, 92% of them singletons. The germline gives CDR1 MNHNS, CDR2 SASEGT. The CDR3 consists of 15 residues. V was pared by 0 bases and J by 0 bases, with 6 bases between. This chain joins TRBV6-1 and TRBJ1-5; TRBD1 is a possible D gene (5 bases). This sample comprised peripheral blood, obtained after pregnancy. This receptor was taken from a female donor with multiple sclerosis, enrolled in a pregnancy study. CDR3 loop: CASSEAGHSNQPQHF. The CDR3 DNA reads TGTGCCAGCAGTGAAGCCGGACATAGCAATCAGCCCCAGCATTTT.